What follows describes a single T cell receptor beta chain. Germline CDR1 reads SEHNR; CDR2 reads FQNEAQ (reference sequence). The CDR3 spans 15 residues. The V and J ends lost 5 bases and 7 bases, in that order; junction bases with no gene match: 10. Original methodology: Reference gene primer amplification gave estimated nucleated cell counts. The repertoire was sequenced with immunoSEQ multiplex PCR; TCRdb's copy has only in-frame clones and lacks some. The D gene and trimming were derived from the DNA, and the V and J assignments and clone size from that table. The sample holds about 100,000 clones; approximately 90% are singletons and the top ten take around 2.1%. This record belongs to a study of blood T cell repertoires in COVID-19.

J is TRBJ2-1 and V is TRBV7-9; 8 bases line up with TRBD2. Sequencing was performed on peripheral blood. This TCR derives from a middle-aged man with active COVID-19. The CDR3 sequence is CASSPGLGVGNEQFF. The CDR3 coding sequence is TGTGCCAGCAGCCCGGGACTAGGGGTCGGGAATGAGCAGTTCTTC.